The 11 T cell receptor beta chains in this list originate from one sample, sequenced in a study of vaccination effects on CD4 cells after COVID-19. The method was immunoSEQ multiplex PCR; TCRdb's version includes in-frame clones alone and lacks a portion of them. In the table there are about 81,000 clones, 77% of which are singletons. Before sequencing took place, the ViraFEST assay used viral peptide pools to expand antigen-specific CD4+ T cells. Following culture for approximately 11 days, CD4+ T cells were isolated. Two doses of BNT162b2 or mRNA-1273 vaccine were administered to participants. No antigens are known for them. The sequences come from CD4+ T cells from PBMCs cultured with HCoV-OC43 spike peptides, collected after COVID-19 vaccination. The sample's subset: HCoV-OC43 spike overlapping peptide pool stimulation. These receptors were taken from a human donor who received a COVID-19 vaccine.

This clone has a handful of counts. This chain connects TRBV4-1 to TRBJ1-3, with D possibly matching TRBD1 (5 bases). The CDR3 has 16 residues. The V gene's germline CDR1 is MGHRA and CDR2 YSYEKL. Trimming cost V 4 bases and J 1 base, with 14 bases left between them. The CDR3 loop is CASSLRDSSSGNTIYF. The CDR3 nucleotides read TGCGCCAGCAGCCTGAGAGACAGTTCTTCTGGAAACACCATATATTTT.

The V call is TRBV7-9, the J call TRBJ2-5, with D possibly TRBD2 on 5 matching bases. The CDR3 loop spans 15 amino acids. Trimming stripped 1 base from V and 1 base from J, with 10 bases between. The V gene's germline CDR1 is SEHNR and CDR2 FQNEAQ (reference sequence). The chain's CDR3 is CASSLVTGSQETQYF. CDR3 nucleotide sequence: TGTGCCAGCAGCTTAGTGACGGGGTCCCAAGAGACCCAGTACTTC.

The genes are TRBV7-2 and TRBJ2-5; 13 bases map to TRBD2. The V gene's germline CDR1 is SGHTA and CDR2 FQGNSA. The ends lost 4 bases at V and 4 bases at J; junction bases unmatched: 6. This CDR3 has 16 residues. The CDR3 protein is CASSSNRLAGGETQYF. CDR3 in DNA: TGTGCCAGCAGCTCAAATAGACTAGCGGGAGGAGAGACCCAGTACTTC.

The chain carries TRBV2 and TRBJ2-5, with D maybe TRBD1 (6 bases). With 5 bases removed from V and 3 bases from J, the gap between germline ends came to 13 bases. This CDR3 has 14 amino acids. CDR1 is SNHLY, CDR2 FYNNEI, per germline. The CDR3 DNA reads TGTGCCAGCAGTACCGGGACACCAAAAGAGACCCAGTACTTC. Translated, it gives CASSTGTPKETQYF.

This clone was seen a few times. The chain couples TRBV4-1 to TRBJ2-2; D uncertain. Per the germline V gene, CDR1 is MGHRA and CDR2 is YSYEKL. Trimming cost V 1 base and J 8 bases, with 5 bases left between them. This CDR3 contains 12 residues. For the CDR3, the DNA is TGCGCCAGCAGCCAAGTTGTTGGGGAGCTGTTTTTT. The encoded protein is CASSQVVGELFF.

The chain couples TRBV5-4 to TRBJ2-3, with TRBD2 matching 8 bases. Germline CDR1 reads SGHNT; CDR2 reads YYREEE (reference sequence). This CDR3 spans 16 amino acids. Germline trimming cut 0 bases from V and 4 bases from J; bases unmatched to any gene: 7. This CDR3 is CASSLEGTRAADTQYF. DNA for the CDR3: TGTGCCAGCAGCTTGGAGGGGACTAGAGCCGCAGATACGCAGTATTTT.

This chain joins TRBV2 and TRBJ1-5, with 9 bases that match TRBD1. V gave up 5 bases and J gave up 6 bases; unmatched junction bases: 11. This CDR3 is 16 amino acids long. Germline V gene sequence: CDR1 SNHLY, CDR2 FYNNEI. As DNA, the CDR3 is TGTGCCAGCAGTCACACTCTACAGGGGGCGGGTCAGCCCCAGCATTTT. Its translation: CASSHTLQGAGQPQHF. Based on the CDR3 plus reference TRBV2 and TRBJ1-5, the full variable domain is EPEVTQTPSHQVTQMGQEVILRCVPISNHLYFYWYRQILGQKVEFLVSFYNNEISEKSEIFDDQFSVERPDGSNFTLKIRSTKLEDSAMYFCASSHTLQGAGQPQHFGDGTRLSIL.

Here the CDR3 reads CASSYSGGNTEAFF. The CDR3 bases are TGCGCCAGCAGCTACTCGGGGGGGAACACTGAAGCTTTCTTT. J is TRBJ1-1 and V is TRBV5-1; a possible D gene is TRBD1 (5 bases). The CDR3 spans 14 residues. From germline, CDR1 is SGHRS and CDR2 YFSETQ. The V gene lost 3 bases and the J gene lost 1 base, with 10 bases spanning the gap.

The genes are TRBV18 and TRBJ2-1; 8 bases line up with TRBD1. The J segment lost 2 bases and the V segment lost 1 base, leaving 4 bases of the junction unmatched. CDR3 size: 16 residues. Looked up from germline, CDR1 is KGHSH and CDR2 is LQKENI. This chain's CDR3 is CASSPRLQGAYNEQFF. The CDR3 DNA reads as TGTGCCAGCTCACCACGTCTACAGGGGGCCTACAATGAGCAGTTCTTC.

This chain joins TRBV6-4 and TRBJ1-1; no clear D. Trimming removed 3 bases at V and 4 bases at J, with 9 bases between. CDR1 is MRHNA, CDR2 SNTAGT, per germline. There are 13 residues in the CDR3. CDR3 in amino acids: CASSDGESTEAFF. DNA of the CDR3: TGTGCCAGCAGTGATGGGGAGAGCACTGAAGCTTTCTTT.

This clone was seen a handful of times. The chain recombines TRBV19 with TRBJ1-2; D call uncertain. Germline-derived CDR1 and CDR2 are LNHDA and SQIVND (reference sequence). V was clipped by 5 bases and J by 6 bases, with 10 bases between them. The CDR3 consists of 12 residues. The CDR3 is CASSVGGNGYTF. CDR3 bases: TGTGCCAGTAGTGTTGGTGGTAATGGCTACACCTTC. The whole variable domain, remainder taken from reference TRBV19 and TRBJ1-2, is DGGITQSPKYLFRKEGQNVTLSCEQNLNHDAMYWYRQDPGQGLRLIYYSQIVNDFQKGDIAEGYSVSREKKESFPLTVTSAQKNPTAFYLCASSVGGNGYTFGSGTRLTVV.